This T cell receptor (beta chain) is from a study of chemoradiotherapy in HPV16-positive cancers (dated by TCRdb to 2022 to 2024). With regard to the full study: Candidate HPV-specific T-cell clones and common TCR motifs were defined by functional T-cell assays performed on cells from two HPV16-positive patients. The study asked whether T-cell immunity to the HPV oncoproteins E6 and E7 changes during chemoradiotherapy and whether this immunity affects survival. The candidate HPV-specific TCRs and motifs were then tracked in TCR repertoires from about 90 patients with HPV-related cancers.

To note about this clone: Its antigen is unknown. Base quality data are lacking; no much larger clone is found one base away.

Because repertoires were sampled repeatedly during chemoradiotherapy, clonal expansion in the tumor microenvironment could be followed. Broader findings and caveats from the paper: Improved recurrence-free survival in HPV16-positive patients was associated with expansion of HPV-responsive T cells during chemoradiotherapy. The functional definition of HPV-specific T cells came from only a couple of HPV16-positive patients, and the survival association was reported for HPV16-positive patients. Expansion of candidate HPV-specific clones and E7-related TCR motifs was observed in the tumor microenvironment during treatment, whereas no such expansion was observed for non-HPV-specific T cells.

Library generation was performed with the immunoSEQ multiplex PCR assay. The source is immuneACCESS, and TCRdb retained only in-frame sequences with V and J called. Part of the clones is not carried over; for the studies checked, unresolved V genes explain less than half of this, and the remainder is unexplained. For this sample there are approximately 12,000 clones; roughly 90% appear just once. The ten top clones hold under 2% of the sample. V loses 5 bases at its end and J loses 7 bases; junction bases beyond the gene matches: 6. The CDR3, from cysteine to phenylalanine, totals 14 residues. Only the CDR3 region is kept as DNA, spanning 42 bases read in frame from base 1. Per the germline V gene (reference sequence), SEHNR is the CDR1 and FQNEAQ is the CDR2.

The sample was blood, taken from a patient who underwent chemoradiotherapy. The source is a human donor with HPV-associated anogenital cancer. The rearranged segments are TRBV7-9 and TRBJ1-4, and 8 bases in between align with TRBD1. The sequenced DNA is TGTGCCAGCAGCCCGACAGGGGCTATTGAAAAACTGTTTTTT. Protein translation: CASSPTGAIEKLFF.